The present entry profiles one T cell receptor beta chain with its context. The antigen it recognizes is unknown. No clone much larger than this one lies a single base away; base qualities are absent. This record belongs to a study of radiotherapy plus CTLA-4 blockade in lung cancer (dated by TCRdb to between 2017 and 2018). A note on the overall study: Objective responses occurred in approximately 17% of enrolled patients, and less than 35% achieved disease control.

Results the study describes overall, beyond this receptor: The strongest predictors of response were reported to be early dynamic shifts in blood T cell clones along with a rise in serum interferon-beta following radiation. After treatment with radiotherapy and ipilimumab, TCR clones that originated in tumors expanded in peripheral blood.

The study evaluated CTLA-4 blockade (ipilimumab) given together with focal radiation therapy in patients who had chemo-refractory metastatic non-small-cell lung cancer. The library came from the immunoSEQ multiplex PCR assay. Not all clones reach the TCRdb copy of this immuneACCESS table, which keeps in-frame sequences only. Checked studies attribute under half of the gap to unresolved V genes and leave the rest unexplained. In this sample the table shows 85,000 to 130,000 clones, about 83% of which occur a single time. 2% to 3% of the sample is in the top ten clones. This TCR was recovered from a human donor with non-small cell lung cancer that progressed on radiotherapy plus ipilimumab. Some clones in this sample may be carry-over from other donors' samples. The input for sequencing was peripheral blood, taken from a patient treated with radiotherapy plus ipilimumab.

CDR3 sequence: CASSSGLAEGGKYF. The nucleotide sequence reads TGTGCCAGCAGCTCTGGACTAGCTGAAGGAGGGAAGTACTTC. The sequence is built from TRBV7-2 and TRBJ2-7, with 8 bases aligning to TRBD2. The CDR3, from cysteine to phenylalanine, totals 14 residues. Only the CDR3 portion is preserved as DNA: 42 bases, with reading frame beginning at the first base. CDR1 SGHTA and CDR2 FQGNSA are derived from the germline V gene. Trimming accounts for 4 bases at V and 11 bases at J, while the number of junction bases matched to no gene is 13. When the CDR3 is completed using the reference TRBV7-2 and TRBJ2-7 genes on either side, the full variable domain is GAGVSQSPSNKVTEKGKDVELRCDPISGHTALYWYRQSLGQGLEFLIYFQGNSAPDKSGLPSDRFSAERTGGSVSTLTIQRTQQEDSAVYLCASSSGLAEGGKYFGPGTRLTVT.